The T cell receptor (beta chain) described here comes from a study of vaccination effects on CD4 cells after COVID-19. At the level of the study: After the second dose, samples were taken at median day 72.

Prior to sequencing, the ViraFEST assay stimulated PBMC with viral peptide pools, which expanded the antigen-specific CD4+ T cells. CD4+ T cells were isolated after approximately 10 days of culture. Every participant took two doses of the BNT162b2 or mRNA-1273 vaccine. None of these healthy vaccinees had been infected with SARS-CoV-2 before vaccination. Germline V gene data show CDR1 as SEHNR and CDR2 as FQNEAQ (reference sequence). This CDR3 region has 15 residues. V was pared by 6 bases and J by 0 bases, with 14 bases between. Some clones are missing from TCRdb's copy, which holds only in-frame ones; the method was immunoSEQ multiplex PCR. Of 30,000 to 40,000 clones listed, 72% are singletons. In the case of this clone: The antigen is not known.

This clonotype was obtained from a human donor who received a COVID-19 vaccine. Sample: CD4+ T cells from PBMCs cultured with HCoV-229E spike peptides, taken after COVID-19 vaccination. The chain links TRBV7-9 to TRBJ1-1, with D possibly being TRBD1 (5 bases). CDR3 DNA: TGTGCCAGCAGACCAACAGGACCGCTGAACACTGAAGCTTTCTTT. It is translated as CASRPTGPLNTEAFF.